The 29 T cell receptor beta chains given below trace back to one sample, sequenced in a study of blood T cell repertoires in COVID-19. The table came from immunoSEQ multiplex PCR; TCRdb's copy has only in-frame clones and leaves some out. Found here are some 320,000 clones, roughly 90% of them singletons; the top ten hold around 2.5%. What was sequenced was PBMCs or T cells enriched from blood (not recorded which). The receptors shown here come from a man in his 60s who had recovered from COVID-19.

The gene calls are TRBV7-9 and TRBJ1-1, with D possibly matching TRBD1 (6 bases). Trimming removed 5 bases at V and 3 bases at J, with 13 bases between. CDR1 SEHNR and CDR2 FQNEAQ come from the germline V gene (reference sequence). CDR3 length: 14 residues. In DNA form, the CDR3 reads TGTGCCAGCAGCCTTCACAGGGACCACACTGAAGCTTTCTTT. Protein: CASSLHRDHTEAFF.

V gene TRBV7-2 combines with J gene TRBJ2-5, with D perhaps matching TRBD1 (6 bases). V lost 8 bases and J 7 bases, leaving 23 bases between the germline ends. Germline CDR1 and CDR2: SGHTA and FQGNSA. The CDR3 sequence is 15 residues long. Here the CDR3 DNA reads TGTGCCAGCCGGCCCTACAGGGACGGCTTGGGGACCCAGTACTTC. This gives the protein CASRPYRDGLGTQYF.

The chain links TRBV3-1 (or the pseudogene TRBV3-2) to TRBJ2-5; weak D call: TRBD2 (5 bases). From germline, CDR1 is LGHDT and CDR2 YNNKEL (reference sequence). Trimming removed 2 bases at V and 0 bases at J, with 10 bases between. The CDR3 runs 15 residues. The CDR3 DNA reads as TGTGCCAGCAGCCAAATGACGGGATACCAAGAGACCCAGTACTTC. Amino acid sequence: CASSQMTGYQETQYF.

The gene calls are TRBV3-1 (or the pseudogene TRBV3-2) and TRBJ1-1, with no clear D. Germline lookup yields CDR1 LGHDT and CDR2 YNNKEL (reference sequence). CDR3 length equals 12 residues. V was trimmed by 6 bases and J by 0 bases, leaving 5 bases between them. The CDR3 nucleotides are TGTGCCAGCAGTACAGTGAACACTGAAGCTTTCTTT. Translated: CASSTVNTEAFF.

The rearrangement uses TRBV7-9 and TRBJ2-5; TRBD2 matches 14 bases. The CDR3 length is 18 residues. Germline trimming cut 5 bases from V and 3 bases from J; bases unmatched to any gene: 11. In germline, CDR1 is SEHNR, CDR2 FQNEAQ (reference sequence). This CDR3 is CASSPPPGLAGGKETQYF. The CDR3 DNA follows: TGTGCCAGCAGCCCGCCCCCTGGACTAGCGGGGGGAAAAGAGACCCAGTACTTC.

The chain carries TRBV20-1 and TRBJ1-2; tentatively, D is TRBD1 (5 bases). CDR1 is DFQATT, CDR2 SNEGSKA, per germline (reference sequence). CDR3 length equals 11 residues. V was clipped by 7 bases and J by 0 bases, with 6 bases between them. The CDR3 protein is CSGGANYGYTF. CDR3 DNA sequence: TGCAGTGGGGGGGCTAACTATGGCTACACCTTC.

A note on this clone: Compared with germline, one end of the junction differs, possibly owing to a read error. The chain carries TRBV19 and TRBJ1-5; tentative D call: TRBD1 (6 bases). The germline CDR1 and CDR2 sequences are LNHDA and SQIVND (reference sequence). The CDR3 spans 14 residues. The CDR3 spells CASSQLGQNQPQHF. The CDR3 DNA sequence: TGTGCCAGTAGCCAATTGGGACAAAATCAACCCCAGCATTTT.

The chain joins TRBV4-3 to TRBJ1-1, with 7 bases aligning to TRBD1. Trimming cost V 0 bases and J 4 bases; bases outside gene matches: 11. From germline, CDR1 is LGHNA and CDR2 YSLEER. The CDR3 consists of 17 residues. This chain's CDR3 is CASSQDLLEGASTEAFF. The CDR3 region has the DNA TGCGCCAGCAGCCAAGATTTGCTCGAGGGGGCGTCCACTGAAGCTTTCTTT.

The chain has TRBV5-8 and TRBJ2-7; 8 bases match TRBD1. This CDR3 is built from 14 residues. Germline V CDR1 and CDR2: SGHTS, YDEGEE. After removal of 2 bases from V and 1 base from J, the junction contained 2 bases not matched to a gene. The CDR3 nucleotides read TGTGCCAGCAGCTTTCGGGACAGGTCCTACGAGCAGTACTTC. Translation gives CASSFRDRSYEQYF.

This rearrangement joins TRBV19 to TRBJ2-5; a weak D match, TRBD1 (5 bases). This CDR3 comprises 15 residues. Germline CDR1 is LNHDA and CDR2 is SQIVND (reference sequence). Trimming cost V 2 bases and J 0 bases, with 10 bases left between them. The CDR3 protein is CASSIRAGNQETQYF. The CDR3, as DNA: TGTGCCAGTAGTATACGAGCAGGGAACCAAGAGACCCAGTACTTC.

The chain employs TRBV4-1 and TRBJ1-3; 7 positions agree with TRBD1. This CDR3 contains 13 residues. V was clipped by 4 bases and J by 5 bases; unmatched bases: 2. CDR1 and CDR2 (germline): MGHRA, YSYEKL. CDR3 protein: CASSPGQRNTIYF. The CDR3 nucleotides are TGCGCCAGCAGCCCGGGACAGCGAAACACCATATATTTT.

J is TRBJ1-3 and V is TRBV7-8; unclear D gene. Germline-derived CDR1 and CDR2 are SGHVS and FQNEAQ. V lost 2 bases, J lost 4 bases, and 21 bases lay in between. The CDR3 spans 18 residues. CDR3 protein: CASSLLIGPGRLGNTIYF. The CDR3, as DNA: TGTGCCAGCAGCTTATTAATAGGTCCAGGCCGGTTGGGAAACACCATATATTTT. The complete variable domain, with remaining parts taken from reference TRBV7-8 and TRBJ1-3, reads GAGVSQSPRYKVAKRGQDVALRCDPISGHVSLFWYQQALGQGPEFLTYFQNEAQLDKSGLPSDRFFAERPEGSVSTLKIQRTQQEDSAVYLCASSLLIGPGRLGNTIYFGEGSWLTVV.

This chain uses TRBV29-1 with TRBJ1-5; TRBD1 matches at 8 bases. CDR1 is SQVTM and CDR2 is ANQGSEA in the germline V gene. There are 13 residues in the CDR3. The junction had 5 bases not matched to a gene; V was cut back by 3 bases and J by 7 bases. CDR3 nucleotide sequence: TGCAGCGTTGATTCAGGGGGCGGACAGCCCCAGCATTTT. Protein: CSVDSGGGQPQHF.

The chain's CDR3 is CASSHPSGLAGGMETQYF. The CDR3 nucleotides are TGTGCCAGCAGCCACCCCTCGGGACTAGCGGGAGGAATGGAGACCCAGTACTTC. The genes are TRBV14 and TRBJ2-5; 15 nucleotides line up with TRBD2. CDR3 size: 18 residues. V trimming: 3 bases; J trimming: 5 bases; junction bases outside the gene matches: 10. Looked up from germline, CDR1 is SGHDN and CDR2 is FVKESK.

Regarding this clone: This CDR3 is also generated by other DNA sequences in the sample. DNA for the CDR3: TGTGCCAGCAGCCCCACAGCGAACACTGAAGCTTTCTTT. Amino acid sequence: CASSPTANTEAFF. The chain has TRBV3-1 (or the pseudogene TRBV3-2) and TRBJ1-1; D is unclear. CDR1 is LGHDT, CDR2 YNNKEL, per germline (reference sequence). Trimming left V 4 bases short and J 1 base short, with 7 bases between. The CDR3 has 13 amino acids.

The rearrangement joins TRBV11-3 to TRBJ2-5; possibly TRBD2 for D (6 bases). Trimming left V 1 base short and J 0 bases short, with 15 bases between. This CDR3 is 17 amino acids long. Germline V gene data show CDR1 as SGHNT and CDR2 as YENEEA. The CDR3 sequence is CASSLGIGGEDQETQYF. In nucleotides, the CDR3 is TGTGCCAGCAGCTTAGGGATAGGAGGGGAGGACCAAGAGACCCAGTACTTC.

The chain carries TRBV6-5 and TRBJ1-2; D may be TRBD1 (6 bases). Between the trimmed V and J ends, which lost 4 bases and 6 bases, there was a span of 18 bases. CDR3 size: 15 residues. Germline assignment: CDR1 MNHEY and CDR2 SVGAGI. CDR3 region: CASSSKTWGGNGYTF. The CDR3, as DNA: TGTGCCAGCAGTTCCAAAACATGGGGGGGCAATGGCTACACCTTC.

The gene calls are TRBV11-2 and TRBJ2-5; D gene uncertain. CDR1 is SGHAT and CDR2 is FQNNGV in the germline V gene. V shed 6 bases and J shed 3 bases, with 11 bases lying between them. The CDR3 is made up of 13 amino acids. The CDR3 loop reads CASRYLGEETQYF. CDR3 sequence (DNA): TGTGCCAGCAGGTACCTAGGCGAAGAGACCCAGTACTTC.

This rearrangement joins TRBV7-8 to TRBJ2-1; 13 nucleotides match TRBD2. The CDR3 length is 15 residues. Trimming cost V 2 bases and J 11 bases; bases outside gene matches: 6. The germline V gene has CDR1 SGHVS and CDR2 FQNEAQ. The CDR3 is CASSLQGLAGAQQFF. The CDR3 DNA reads as TGTGCCAGCAGCTTACAAGGACTAGCGGGAGCACAGCAGTTCTTC. Using reference TRBV7-8 and TRBJ2-1 for the parts outside the CDR3, the full variable domain is GAGVSQSPRYKVAKRGQDVALRCDPISGHVSLFWYQQALGQGPEFLTYFQNEAQLDKSGLPSDRFFAERPEGSVSTLKIQRTQQEDSAVYLCASSLQGLAGAQQFFGPGTRLTVL.

The chain employs TRBV4-2 and TRBJ1-6; tentatively, D is TRBD1 (5 bases). V lost 0 bases and J lost 7, with 10 bases in between. The CDR3 length is 15 residues. The germline V gene has CDR1 LGHNA and CDR2 YNFKEQ. Here the CDR3 DNA reads TGTGCCAGCAGCCAAGATCGTCAGGGAAATTCACCCCTCCACTTT. Amino acids: CASSQDRQGNSPLHF.

The chain links TRBV15 to TRBJ2-7; the match to TRBD1 covers 8 bases. There are 15 residues in the CDR3. V shed 0 bases and J 3 bases; nucleotides not matched to a gene: 4. CDR1 is LNHNV, CDR2 YYDKDF, per germline (reference sequence). The CDR3 DNA follows: TGTGCCACCAGCAGAGATCTTACAGGGGGCTACGAGCAGTACTTC. The encoded protein is CATSRDLTGGYEQYF.

CDR3 sequence reads: CASSQGGTGGLNTEAFF. The CDR3 coding sequence is TGCGCCAGCAGCCAAGGGGGGACAGGGGGCCTGAACACTGAAGCTTTCTTT. The chain combines TRBV4-1 with TRBJ1-1, with TRBD1 matching 12 bases. With 1 base clipped from V and 0 bases from J, the junction kept 3 bases outside the gene matches. CDR3 length: 17 amino acids. CDR1 and CDR2 from the germline V gene are MGHRA and YSYEKL.

This clone was observed a handful of times. The sample holds other DNA sequences that translate to the same CDR3. The chain recombines TRBV5-1 with TRBJ1-1; weak D call: TRBD1 (6 bases). Trimming removed 0 bases at V and 0 bases at J, with 9 bases between. CDR1 and CDR2 from the germline V gene are SGHRS and YFSETQ. The CDR3 sequence is 15 residues long. CDR3 in amino acids: CASSLADRLNTEAFF. Written as DNA, the CDR3 is TGCGCCAGCAGCTTGGCCGACAGGCTGAACACTGAAGCTTTCTTT. The whole variable domain, remainder taken from reference TRBV5-1 and TRBJ1-1, is KAGVTQTPRYLIKTRGQQVTLSCSPISGHRSVSWYQQTPGQGLQFLFEYFSETQRNKGNFPGRFSGRQFSNSRSEMNVSTLELGDSALYLCASSLADRLNTEAFFGQGTRLTVV.

The chain is built from TRBV10-3 and TRBJ1-1; D perhaps matches TRBD1 (5 bases). Trimming pared 4 bases from V and 5 bases from J, leaving 14 bases between. This CDR3 has 14 amino acids. Germline V gene lookup returns CDR1 ENHRY and CDR2 SYGVKD. The CDR3 DNA reads as TGTGCCATCAGTGGATTGTCGGGGGGGACTGAAGCTTTCTTT. Translated: CAISGLSGGTEAFF.

This clone was recorded only once. The chain carries TRBV7-3 and TRBJ2-1, with 9 bases aligning to TRBD2. CDR1 is SGHTA and CDR2 is FQGTGA in the germline V gene. Trimming at V came to 4 bases and at J to 9 bases, leaving 10 bases not matched to a gene. This CDR3 region has 15 residues. CDR3 sequence (DNA): TGTGCCAGCAGCTCGCGGGGGGGCCTCGGCTTTGAGCAGTTCTTC. The encoded protein is CASSSRGGLGFEQFF.

This chain uses TRBV7-2 with TRBJ1-1, with 7 bases that match TRBD1. The germline V gene has CDR1 SGHTA and CDR2 FQGNSA. The CDR3 is 14 residues long. Trimming at V came to 5 bases and at J to 0 bases, leaving 3 bases not matched to a gene. In DNA, the CDR3 is TGTGCCAGCAGCCCGGACAGGCTGAACACTGAAGCTTTCTTT. This sequence encodes CASSPDRLNTEAFF.

This chain connects TRBV7-2 to TRBJ2-7; TRBD2 is a possible D gene (5 bases). V lost 3 bases, J lost 6 bases, and 12 bases lay in between. CDR3 length: 13 amino acids. Per germline, CDR1 SGHTA and CDR2 FQGNSA. CDR3 DNA sequence: TGTGCCAGCAGCTTTCTTCTAGCTGGCGAGCAGTACTTC. Residues: CASSFLLAGEQYF.

This chain links TRBV2 with TRBJ1-6; TRBD1 aligns across 7 bases. V shed 7 bases, J shed 2 bases, and the junction held 8 bases outside the gene matches. CDR1 and CDR2 (germline): SNHLY, FYNNEI. There are 16 residues in the CDR3. The DNA of the CDR3 is TGTGCCAGCATCAGCGACAGGGCTGCCTATAATTCACCCCTCCACTTT. It is translated as CASISDRAAYNSPLHF. Filled out from reference TRBV2 and TRBJ1-6, the complete variable domain reads EPEVTQTPSHQVTQMGQEVILRCVPISNHLYFYWYRQILGQKVEFLVSFYNNEISEKSEIFDDQFSVERPDGSNFTLKIRSTKLEDSAMYFCASISDRAAYNSPLHFGNGTRLTVT.

The chain recombines TRBV19 with TRBJ1-1, with 10 bases matching TRBD1. V lost 8 bases, J lost 8 bases, and 11 bases stayed unmatched. Germline V CDR1 and CDR2: LNHDA, SQIVND (reference sequence). CDR3 length: 14 amino acids. The chain's CDR3 is CASRQGAGGFEAFF. As DNA, the CDR3 is TGTGCCAGTCGACAGGGGGCTGGTGGTTTCGAAGCTTTCTTT.